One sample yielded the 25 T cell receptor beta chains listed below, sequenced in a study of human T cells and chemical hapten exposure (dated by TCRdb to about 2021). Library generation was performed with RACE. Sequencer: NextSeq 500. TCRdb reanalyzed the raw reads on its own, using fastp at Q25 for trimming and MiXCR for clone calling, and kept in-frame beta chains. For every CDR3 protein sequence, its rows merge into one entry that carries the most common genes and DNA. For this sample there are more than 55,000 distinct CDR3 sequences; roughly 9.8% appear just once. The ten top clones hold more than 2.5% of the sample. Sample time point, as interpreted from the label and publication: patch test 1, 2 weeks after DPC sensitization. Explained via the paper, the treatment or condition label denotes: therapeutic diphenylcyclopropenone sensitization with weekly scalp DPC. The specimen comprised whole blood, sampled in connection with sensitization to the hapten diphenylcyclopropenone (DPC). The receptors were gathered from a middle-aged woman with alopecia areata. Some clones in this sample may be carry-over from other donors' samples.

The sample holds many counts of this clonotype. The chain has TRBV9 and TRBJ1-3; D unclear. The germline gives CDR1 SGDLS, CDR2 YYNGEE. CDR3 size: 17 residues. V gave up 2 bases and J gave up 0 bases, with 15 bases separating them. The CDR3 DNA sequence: TGTGCCAGCAGCGTTGATCACAGAATCGGCTCTGGAAACACCATATATTTT. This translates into CASSVDHRIGSGNTIYF.

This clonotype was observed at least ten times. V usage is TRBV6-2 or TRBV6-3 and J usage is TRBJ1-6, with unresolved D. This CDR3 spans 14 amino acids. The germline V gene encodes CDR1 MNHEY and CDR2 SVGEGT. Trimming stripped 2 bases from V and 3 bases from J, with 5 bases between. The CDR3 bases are TGTGCCAGCAGTTACCTCATCTATAATTCACCCCTCCACTTT. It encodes CASSYLIYNSPLHF.

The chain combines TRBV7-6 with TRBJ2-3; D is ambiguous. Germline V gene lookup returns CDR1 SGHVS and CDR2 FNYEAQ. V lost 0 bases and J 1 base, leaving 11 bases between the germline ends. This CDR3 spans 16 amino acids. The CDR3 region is CASSLAIGAGTDTQYF. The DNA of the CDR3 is TGTGCCAGCAGCTTAGCGATAGGCGCCGGCACAGATACGCAGTATTTT. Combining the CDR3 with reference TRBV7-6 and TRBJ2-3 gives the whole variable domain GAGVSQSPRYKVTKRGQDVALRCDPISGHVSLYWYRQALGQGPEFLTYFNYEAQQDKSGLPNDRFSAERPEGSISTLTIQRTEQRDSAMYRCASSLAIGAGTDTQYFGPGTRLTVL.

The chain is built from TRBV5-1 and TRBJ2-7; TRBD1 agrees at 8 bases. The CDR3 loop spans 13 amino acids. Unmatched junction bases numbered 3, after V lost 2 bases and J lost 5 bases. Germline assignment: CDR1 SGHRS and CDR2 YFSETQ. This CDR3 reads CASSFRTGNEQYF. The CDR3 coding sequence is TGCGCCAGCAGCTTCCGGACAGGGAACGAGCAGTACTTC.

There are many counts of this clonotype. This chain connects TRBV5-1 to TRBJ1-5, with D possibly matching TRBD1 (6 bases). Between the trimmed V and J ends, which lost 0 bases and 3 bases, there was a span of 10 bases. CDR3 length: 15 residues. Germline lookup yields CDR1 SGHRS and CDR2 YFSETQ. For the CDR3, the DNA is TGCGCCAGCAGCTTGGGGGCAGGGGTCAATCAGCCCCAGCATTTT. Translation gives CASSLGAGVNQPQHF.

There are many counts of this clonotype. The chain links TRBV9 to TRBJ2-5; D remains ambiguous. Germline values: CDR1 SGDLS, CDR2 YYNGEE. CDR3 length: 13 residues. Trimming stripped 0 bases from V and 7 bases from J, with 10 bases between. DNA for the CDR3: TGTGCCAGCAGCGTAGGATTAGGTTCGACCCAGTACTTC. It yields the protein CASSVGLGSTQYF.

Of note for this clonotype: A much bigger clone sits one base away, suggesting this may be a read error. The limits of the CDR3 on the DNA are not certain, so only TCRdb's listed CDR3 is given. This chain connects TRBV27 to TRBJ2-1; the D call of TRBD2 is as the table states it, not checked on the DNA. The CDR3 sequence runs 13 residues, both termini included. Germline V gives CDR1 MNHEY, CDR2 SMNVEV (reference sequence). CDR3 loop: CASSFGEGNEQFF.

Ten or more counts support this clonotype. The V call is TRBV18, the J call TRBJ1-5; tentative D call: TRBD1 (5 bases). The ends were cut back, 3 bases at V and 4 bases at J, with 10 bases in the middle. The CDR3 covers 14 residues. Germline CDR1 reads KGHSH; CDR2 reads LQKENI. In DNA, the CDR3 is TGTGCCAGCTCACCGGAGACAGCAAATCAGCCCCAGCATTTT. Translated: CASSPETANQPQHF. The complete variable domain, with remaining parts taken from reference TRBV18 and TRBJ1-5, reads NAGVMQNPRHLVRRRGQEARLRCSPMKGHSHVYWYRQLPEEGLKFMVYLQKENIIDESGMPKERFSAEFPKEGPSILRIQQVVRGDSAAYFCASSPETANQPQHFGDGTRLSIL.

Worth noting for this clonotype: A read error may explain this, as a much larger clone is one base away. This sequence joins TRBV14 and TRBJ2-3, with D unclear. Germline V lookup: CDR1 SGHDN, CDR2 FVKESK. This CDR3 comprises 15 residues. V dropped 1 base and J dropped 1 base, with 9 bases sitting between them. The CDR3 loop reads CASSQGRSRTDTQYF. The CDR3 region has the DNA TGTGCCAGCAGCCAAGGGCGGAGTCGCACAGATACGCAGTATTTT.

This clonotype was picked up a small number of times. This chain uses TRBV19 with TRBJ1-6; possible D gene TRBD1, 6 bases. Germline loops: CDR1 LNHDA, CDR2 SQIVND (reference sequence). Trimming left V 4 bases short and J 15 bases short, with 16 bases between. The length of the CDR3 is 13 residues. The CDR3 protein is CASSTTTTGNLHF. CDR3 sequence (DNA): TGTGCCAGTAGTACTACAACTACAGGGAACCTCCACTTT.

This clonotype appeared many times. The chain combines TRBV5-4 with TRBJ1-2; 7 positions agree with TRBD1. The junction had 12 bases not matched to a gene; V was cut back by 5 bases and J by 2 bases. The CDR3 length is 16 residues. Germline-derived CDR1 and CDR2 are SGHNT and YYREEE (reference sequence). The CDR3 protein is CASRDVTAGGNYGYTF. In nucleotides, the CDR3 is TGTGCCAGCAGGGATGTCACCGCAGGGGGAAACTATGGCTACACCTTC. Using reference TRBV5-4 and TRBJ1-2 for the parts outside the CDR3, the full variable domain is ETGVTQSPTHLIKTRGQQVTLRCSSQSGHNTVSWYQQALGQGPQFIFQYYREEENGRGNFPPRFSGLQFPNYSSELNVNALELDDSALYLCASRDVTAGGNYGYTFGSGTRLTVV.

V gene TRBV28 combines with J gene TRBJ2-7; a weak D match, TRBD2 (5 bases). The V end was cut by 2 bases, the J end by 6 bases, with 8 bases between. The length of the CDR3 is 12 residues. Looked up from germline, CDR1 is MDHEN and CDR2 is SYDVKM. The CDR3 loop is CASSLPSTEQYF. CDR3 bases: TGTGCCAGCAGTTTACCTAGCACCGAGCAGTACTTC. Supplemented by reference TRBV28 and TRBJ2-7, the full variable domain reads DVKVTQSSRYLVKRTGEKVFLECVQDMDHENMFWYRQDPGLGLRLIYFSYDVKMKEKGDIPEGYSVSREKKERFSLILESASTNQTSMYLCASSLPSTEQYFGPGTRLTVT.

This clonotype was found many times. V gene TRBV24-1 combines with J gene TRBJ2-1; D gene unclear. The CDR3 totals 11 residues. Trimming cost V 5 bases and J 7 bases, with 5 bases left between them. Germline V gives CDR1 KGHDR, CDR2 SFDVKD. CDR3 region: CATSGVNEQFF. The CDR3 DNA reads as TGTGCCACCAGTGGGGTGAATGAGCAGTTCTTC.

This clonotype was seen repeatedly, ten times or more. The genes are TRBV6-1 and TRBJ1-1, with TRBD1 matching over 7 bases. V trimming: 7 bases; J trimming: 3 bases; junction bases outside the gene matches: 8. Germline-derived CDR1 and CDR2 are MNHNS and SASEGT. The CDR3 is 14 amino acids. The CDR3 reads CASIDRDSYTEAFF. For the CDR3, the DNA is TGTGCCAGCATCGACAGGGACTCTTACACTGAAGCTTTCTTT.

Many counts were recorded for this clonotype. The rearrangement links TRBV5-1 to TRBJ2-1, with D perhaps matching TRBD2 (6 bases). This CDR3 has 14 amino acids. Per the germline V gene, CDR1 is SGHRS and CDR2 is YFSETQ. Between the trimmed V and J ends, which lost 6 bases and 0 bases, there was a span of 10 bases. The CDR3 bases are TGCGCCAGCACACCGACTAGCTCCTACAATGAGCAGTTCTTC. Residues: CASTPTSSYNEQFF.

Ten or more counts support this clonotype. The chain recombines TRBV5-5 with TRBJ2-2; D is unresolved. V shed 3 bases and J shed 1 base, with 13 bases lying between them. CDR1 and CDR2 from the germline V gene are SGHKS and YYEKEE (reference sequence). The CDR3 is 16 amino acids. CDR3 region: CASSSQILWNTGELFF. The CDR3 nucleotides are TGTGCCAGCAGCTCTCAGATATTATGGAACACCGGGGAGCTGTTTTTT.

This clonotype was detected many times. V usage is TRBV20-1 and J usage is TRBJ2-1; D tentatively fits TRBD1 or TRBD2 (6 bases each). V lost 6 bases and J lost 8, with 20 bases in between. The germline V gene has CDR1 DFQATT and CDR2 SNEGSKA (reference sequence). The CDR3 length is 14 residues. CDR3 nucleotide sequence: TGCAGTGCCCACCGGGGGCAGGGCAGGGATGAGCAGTTCTTC. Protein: CSAHRGQGRDEQFF.

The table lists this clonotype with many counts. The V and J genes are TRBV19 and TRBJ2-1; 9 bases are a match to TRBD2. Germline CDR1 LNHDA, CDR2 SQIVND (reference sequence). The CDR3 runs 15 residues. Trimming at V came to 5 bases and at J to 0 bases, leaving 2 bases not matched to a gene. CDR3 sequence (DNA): TGTGCCAGTAGTCTAGCGGGGAGCTCCTACAATGAGCAGTTCTTC. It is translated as CASSLAGSSYNEQFF.

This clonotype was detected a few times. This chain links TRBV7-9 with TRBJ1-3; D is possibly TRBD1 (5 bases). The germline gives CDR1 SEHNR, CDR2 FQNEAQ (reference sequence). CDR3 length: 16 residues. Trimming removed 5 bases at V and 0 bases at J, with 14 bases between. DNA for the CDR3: TGTGCCAGCAGCCCCCGGGGCGGTAGCTCTGGAAACACCATATATTTT. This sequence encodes CASSPRGGSSGNTIYF.

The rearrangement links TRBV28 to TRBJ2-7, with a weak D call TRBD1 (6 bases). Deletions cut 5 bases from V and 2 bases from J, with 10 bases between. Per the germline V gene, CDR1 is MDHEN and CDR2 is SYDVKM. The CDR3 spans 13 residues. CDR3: CASSIGDTYEQYF. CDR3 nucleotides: TGTGCCAGCAGTATTGGGGACACCTACGAGCAGTACTTC.

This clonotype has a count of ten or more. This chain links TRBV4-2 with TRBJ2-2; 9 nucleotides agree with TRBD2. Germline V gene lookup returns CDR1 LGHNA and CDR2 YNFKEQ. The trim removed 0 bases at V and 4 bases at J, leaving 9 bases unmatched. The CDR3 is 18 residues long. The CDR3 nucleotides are TGTGCCAGCAGCCAAGATTTCTTGCGGGGGGGCGGCACCGGGGAGCTGTTTTTT. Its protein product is CASSQDFLRGGGTGELFF.

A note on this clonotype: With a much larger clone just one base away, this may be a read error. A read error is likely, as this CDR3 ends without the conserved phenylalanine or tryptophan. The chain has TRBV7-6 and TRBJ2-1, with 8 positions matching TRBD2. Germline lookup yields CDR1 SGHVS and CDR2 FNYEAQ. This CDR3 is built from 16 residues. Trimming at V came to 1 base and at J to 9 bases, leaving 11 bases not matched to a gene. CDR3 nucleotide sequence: TGTGCCAGCAGCTTAGTATTAGCGGGGCCCTCGGGTGAGCAGTTCCTC. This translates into CASSLVLAGPSGEQFL.

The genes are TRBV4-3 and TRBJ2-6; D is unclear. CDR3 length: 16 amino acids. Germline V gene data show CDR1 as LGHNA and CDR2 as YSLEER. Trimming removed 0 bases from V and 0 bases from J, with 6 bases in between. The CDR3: CASSQDASSGANVLTF. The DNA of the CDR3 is TGCGCCAGCAGCCAAGATGCCAGCTCTGGGGCCAACGTCCTGACTTTC.

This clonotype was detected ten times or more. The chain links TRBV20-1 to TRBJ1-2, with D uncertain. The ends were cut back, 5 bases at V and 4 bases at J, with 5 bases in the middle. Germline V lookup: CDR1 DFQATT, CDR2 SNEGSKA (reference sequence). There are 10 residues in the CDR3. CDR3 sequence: CSAASYGYTF. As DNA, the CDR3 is TGCAGTGCTGCGAGCTATGGCTACACCTTC.

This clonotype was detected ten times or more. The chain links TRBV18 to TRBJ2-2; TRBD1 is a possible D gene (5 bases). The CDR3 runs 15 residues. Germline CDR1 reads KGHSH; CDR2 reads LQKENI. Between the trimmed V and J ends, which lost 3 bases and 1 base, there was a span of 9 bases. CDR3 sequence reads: CASSPPTENTGELFF. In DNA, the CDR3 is TGTGCCAGCTCACCCCCGACAGAGAACACCGGGGAGCTGTTTTTT.